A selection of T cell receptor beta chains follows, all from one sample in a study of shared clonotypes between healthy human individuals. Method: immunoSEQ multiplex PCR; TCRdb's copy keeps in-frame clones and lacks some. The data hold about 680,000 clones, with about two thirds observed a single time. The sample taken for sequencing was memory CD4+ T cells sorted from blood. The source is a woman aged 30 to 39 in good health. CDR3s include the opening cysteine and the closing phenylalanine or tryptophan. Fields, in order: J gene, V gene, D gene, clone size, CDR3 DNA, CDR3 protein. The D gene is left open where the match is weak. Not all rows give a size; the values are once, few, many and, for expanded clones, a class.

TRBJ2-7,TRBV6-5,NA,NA,TGTGCCAGCAGAACCCAGGGGAACTACTACGAGCAGTACTTC,CASRTQGNYYEQYF
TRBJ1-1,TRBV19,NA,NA,TGTGCCAGTAGCCCCCCCCAACAAATGAACACTGAAGCTTTCTTT,CASSPPQQMNTEAFF
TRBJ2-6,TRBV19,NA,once,TGTGCCAGTAGTATTGGTGGTGCTGGGGCCAACGTCCTGACTTTC,CASSIGGAGANVLTF
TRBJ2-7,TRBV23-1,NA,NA,TGCGCCAGCCGCCGGGGTTCCTACGAGCAGTACTTC,CASRRGSYEQYF
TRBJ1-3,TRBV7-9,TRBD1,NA,TGTGCCAGCAGCAACCACAGGGGAACTGGAAACACCATATATTTT,CASSNHRGTGNTIYF
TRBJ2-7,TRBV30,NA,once,TGTGCCTGGGAAACAGGGTTTGCCGAGCAGTACTTC,CAWETGFAEQYF
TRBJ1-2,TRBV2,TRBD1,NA,TGTGCCAGCAGCGTCTACAGGGGGGATGGCTACACCTTC,CASSVYRGDGYTF
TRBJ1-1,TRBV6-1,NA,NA,TGTGCCAGCAGTGGACAGCACACTGAAGCTTTCTTT,CASSGQHTEAFF
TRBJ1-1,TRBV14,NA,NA,TGTGCCAGCAGCCAAAGATCCAAGAACACTGAAGCTTTCTTT,CASSQRSKNTEAFF
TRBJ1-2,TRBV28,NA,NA,TGTGCCAGCTTGGGCGACCATAGTAACTATGGCTACACCTTC,CASLGDHSNYGYTF
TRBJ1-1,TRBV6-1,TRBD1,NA,TGTGCCAGCAGCTGGACAGGACAAGCTTTCTTT,CASSWTGQAFF
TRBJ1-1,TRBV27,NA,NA,TGTGCCAGCGGTAGGCCCTACCTGAGGACTGAAGCTTTCTTT,CASGRPYLRTEAFF
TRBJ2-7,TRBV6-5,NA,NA,TGTGCCAGCAGTTACTCTGGGGGCCCCTACGAGCAGTACTTC,CASSYSGGPYEQYF
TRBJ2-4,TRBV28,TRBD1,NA,TGTGCCAGCAGCACAGGGGGACGGCGAAACATTCAGTACTTC,CASSTGGRRNIQYF
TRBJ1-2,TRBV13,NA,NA,TGTGCCAGCAGCTTAGAACGGGACTATGGCTACACCTTC,CASSLERDYGYTF
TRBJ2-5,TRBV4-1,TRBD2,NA,TGCGCCAGCAGGGGAAAGGCGGGGACTAGCGGGAGAGAGACCCAGTACTTC,CASRGKAGTSGRETQYF
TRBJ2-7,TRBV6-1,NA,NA,TGTGCCATCAGGCCGGGGGACACGGACTCCTACGAGCAGTACTTC,CAIRPGDTDSYEQYF
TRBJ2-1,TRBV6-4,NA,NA,TGTGCCAGCGCCACAGCAACCGGGAATGAGCAGTTCTTC,CASATATGNEQFF
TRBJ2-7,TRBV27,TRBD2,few,TGTGCCAGCAGACGTCGTGCGGGGACTAGCGGGAGTTACGAGCAGTACTTC,CASRRRAGTSGSYEQYF
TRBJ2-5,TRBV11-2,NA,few,TGTGCCAGCAGCGGCCGGGACGGCCGACGATATCAAGAGACCCAGTACTTC,CASSGRDGRRYQETQYF
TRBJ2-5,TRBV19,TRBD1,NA,TGTGCCAGTAGGTTAGCGGACAGGGACCAAGAGACCCAGTACTTC,CASRLADRDQETQYF
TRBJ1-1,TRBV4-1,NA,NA,TGCGCCAGCAGCCAAGATCCAGGCGGGGAGTATCCGAACACTGAAGCTTTCTTT,CASSQDPGGEYPNTEAFF
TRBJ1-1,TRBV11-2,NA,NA,TGTGCCAGCAGCTCATCATTTAGGGCTGACACTGAAGCTTTCTTT,CASSSSFRADTEAFF
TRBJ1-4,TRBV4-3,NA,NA,TGCGCCAGCAGCCAAGATGGACGTCTGAATGAAAAACTGTTTTTT,CASSQDGRLNEKLFF
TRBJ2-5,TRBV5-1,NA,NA,TGCGCCAGCAGCAGCAAGCTATTCGAGACCCAGTACTTC,CASSSKLFETQYF
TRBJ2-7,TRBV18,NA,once,TGTGCCAGCTCACCATCTACGGGTCCCTACGAGCAGTACTTC,CASSPSTGPYEQYF